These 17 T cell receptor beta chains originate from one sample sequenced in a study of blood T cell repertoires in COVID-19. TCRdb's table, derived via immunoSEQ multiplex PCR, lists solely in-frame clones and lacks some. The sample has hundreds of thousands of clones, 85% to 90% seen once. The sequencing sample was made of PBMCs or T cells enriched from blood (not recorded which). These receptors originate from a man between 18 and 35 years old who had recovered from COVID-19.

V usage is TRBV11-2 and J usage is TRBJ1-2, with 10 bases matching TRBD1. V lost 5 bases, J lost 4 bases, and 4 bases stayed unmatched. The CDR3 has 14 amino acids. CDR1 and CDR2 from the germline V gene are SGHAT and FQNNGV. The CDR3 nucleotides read TGTGCCAGCAGCCCGGGACAGGGGCCCTATGGCTACACCTTC. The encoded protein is CASSPGQGPYGYTF.

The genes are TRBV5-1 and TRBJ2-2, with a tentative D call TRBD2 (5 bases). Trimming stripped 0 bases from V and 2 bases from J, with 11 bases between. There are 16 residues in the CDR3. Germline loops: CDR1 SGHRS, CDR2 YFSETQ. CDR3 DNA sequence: TGCGCCAGCAGCTTGGGATGGTCGGGAAACACCGGGGAGCTGTTTTTT. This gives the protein CASSLGWSGNTGELFF.

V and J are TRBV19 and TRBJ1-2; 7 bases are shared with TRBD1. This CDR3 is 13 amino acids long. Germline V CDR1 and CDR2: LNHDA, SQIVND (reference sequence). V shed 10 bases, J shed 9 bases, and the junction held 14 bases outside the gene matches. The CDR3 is CATTAGGPKSYTF. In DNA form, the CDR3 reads TGTGCCACCACAGCAGGGGGACCAAAGAGCTACACCTTC.

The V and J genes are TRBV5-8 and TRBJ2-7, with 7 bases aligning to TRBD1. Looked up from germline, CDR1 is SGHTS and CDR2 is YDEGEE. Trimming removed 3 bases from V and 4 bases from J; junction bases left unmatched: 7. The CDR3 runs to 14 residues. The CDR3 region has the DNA TGTGCCAGCAGCTGGGGGACAGCGGCTTACGAGCAGTACTTC. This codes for CASSWGTAAYEQYF. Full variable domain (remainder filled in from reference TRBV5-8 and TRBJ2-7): EAGVTQSPTHLIKTRGQQATLRCSPISGHTSVYWYQQALGLGLQFLLWYDEGEERNRGNFPPRFSGRQFPNYSSELNVNALELEDSALYLCASSWGTAAYEQYFGPGTRLTVT.

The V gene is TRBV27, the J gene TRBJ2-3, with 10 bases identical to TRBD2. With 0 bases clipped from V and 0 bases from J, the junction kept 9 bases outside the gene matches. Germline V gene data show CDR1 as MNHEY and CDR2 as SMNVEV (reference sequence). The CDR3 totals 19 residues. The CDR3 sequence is CASSLSSGRNPWSTDTQYF. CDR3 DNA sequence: TGTGCCAGCAGTTTATCTAGCGGGAGGAACCCCTGGAGCACAGATACGCAGTATTTT.

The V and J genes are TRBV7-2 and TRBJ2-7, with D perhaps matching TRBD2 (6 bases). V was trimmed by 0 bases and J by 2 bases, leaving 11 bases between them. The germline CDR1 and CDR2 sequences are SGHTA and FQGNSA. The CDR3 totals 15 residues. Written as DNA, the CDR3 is TGTGCCAGCAGCTTAGCGGGACTGACCACCTACGAGCAGTACTTC. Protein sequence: CASSLAGLTTYEQYF.

In nucleotides, the CDR3 is TGCGCCAGCAGCGACCCTAGTTGGCGGGGGGCCATCGCCGGGGAGCTGTTTTTT. Its translation is CASSDPSWRGAIAGELFF. The gene calls are TRBV5-1 and TRBJ2-2; 8 bases are a match to TRBD2. The CDR3 is 18 residues long. V lost 4 bases, J lost 6 bases, and 17 bases stayed unmatched. CDR1 SGHRS and CDR2 YFSETQ come from the germline V gene.

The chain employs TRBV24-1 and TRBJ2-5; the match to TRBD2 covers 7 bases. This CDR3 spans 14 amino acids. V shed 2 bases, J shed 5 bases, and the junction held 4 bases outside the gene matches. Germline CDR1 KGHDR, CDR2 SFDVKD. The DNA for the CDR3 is TGTGCCACCAGTGATTCCGGACTAGGGGAGACCCAGTACTTC. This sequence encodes CATSDSGLGETQYF.

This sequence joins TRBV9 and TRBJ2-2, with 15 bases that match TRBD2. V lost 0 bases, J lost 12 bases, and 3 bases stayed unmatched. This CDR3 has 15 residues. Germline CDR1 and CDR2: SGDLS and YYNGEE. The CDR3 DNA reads TGTGCCAGCAGCGTAGCGGGACTAGCGGGAGGTCAGCTGTTTTTT. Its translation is CASSVAGLAGGQLFF.

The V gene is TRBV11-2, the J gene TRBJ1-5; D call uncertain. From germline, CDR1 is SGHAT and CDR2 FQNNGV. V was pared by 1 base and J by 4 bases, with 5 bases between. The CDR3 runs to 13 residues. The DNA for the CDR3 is TGTGCCAGCAGCTTAGCCGTAAATCAGCCCCAGCATTTT. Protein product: CASSLAVNQPQHF.

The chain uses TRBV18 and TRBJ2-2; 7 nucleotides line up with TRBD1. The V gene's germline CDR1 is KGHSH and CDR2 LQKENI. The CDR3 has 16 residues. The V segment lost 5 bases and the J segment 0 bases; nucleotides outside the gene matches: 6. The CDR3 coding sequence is TGTGCCAGCTCAGAGCGACAGGGCTCGAACACCGGGGAGCTGTTTTTT. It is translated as CASSERQGSNTGELFF.

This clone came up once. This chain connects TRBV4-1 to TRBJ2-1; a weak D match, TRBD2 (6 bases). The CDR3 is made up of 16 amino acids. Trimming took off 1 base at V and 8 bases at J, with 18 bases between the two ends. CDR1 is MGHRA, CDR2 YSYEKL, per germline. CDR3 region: CASSQVRLVKGDEQFF. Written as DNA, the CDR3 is TGCGCCAGCAGCCAAGTCCGACTAGTTAAGGGAGATGAGCAGTTCTTC.

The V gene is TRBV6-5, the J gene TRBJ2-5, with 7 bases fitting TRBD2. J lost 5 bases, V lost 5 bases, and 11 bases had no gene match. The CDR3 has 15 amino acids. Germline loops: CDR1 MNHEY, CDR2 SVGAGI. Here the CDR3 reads CASSRLAKLGETQYF. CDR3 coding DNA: TGTGCCAGCAGTAGACTAGCCAAGTTGGGGGAGACCCAGTACTTC.

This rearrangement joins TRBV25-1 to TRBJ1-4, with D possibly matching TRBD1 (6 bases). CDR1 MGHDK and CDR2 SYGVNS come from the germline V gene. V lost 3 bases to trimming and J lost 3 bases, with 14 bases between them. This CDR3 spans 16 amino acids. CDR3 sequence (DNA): TGTGCCAGCAGTGATCACCGGGACATATCTAATGAAAAACTGTTTTTT. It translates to CASSDHRDISNEKLFF.

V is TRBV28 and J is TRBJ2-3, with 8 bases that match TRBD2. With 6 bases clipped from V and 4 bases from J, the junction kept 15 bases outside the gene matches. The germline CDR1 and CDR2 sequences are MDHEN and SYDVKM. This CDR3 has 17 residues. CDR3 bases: TGTGCCAGCAGCAGGGGCGGGGGACTAGTAGGGGCAGATACGCAGTATTTT. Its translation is CASSRGGGLVGADTQYF.

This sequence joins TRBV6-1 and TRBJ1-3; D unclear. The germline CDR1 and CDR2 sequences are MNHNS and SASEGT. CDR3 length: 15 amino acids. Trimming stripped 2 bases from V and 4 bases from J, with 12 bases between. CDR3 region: CASSEQPRKGNTIYF. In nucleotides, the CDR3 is TGTGCCAGCAGTGAACAACCCAGGAAAGGAAACACCATATATTTT.

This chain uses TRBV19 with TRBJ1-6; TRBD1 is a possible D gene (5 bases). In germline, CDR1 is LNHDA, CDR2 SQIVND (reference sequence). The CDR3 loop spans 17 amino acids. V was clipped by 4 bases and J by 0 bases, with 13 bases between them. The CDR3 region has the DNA TGTGCCAGTAGTAGGCAGGGCGAAATCTCCTATAATTCACCCCTCCACTTT. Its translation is CASSRQGEISYNSPLHF.